Listed below are T cell receptor beta chains from one sample, sequenced in a study of blood T cell repertoires in COVID-19. Sequenced by immunoSEQ multiplex PCR; TCRdb stores in-frame clones only, minus some. The data show some 37,000 clones, around 85% seen once. The sample was peripheral blood. These receptors all come from an elderly man with active or convalescent COVID-19. CDR3s include the opening cysteine and the closing phenylalanine or tryptophan. Fields, in order: CDR3 length, V gene, D gene, J gene, clone size, CDR3 protein, CDR3 DNA. The D gene is left open where the match is weak. A clone size is listed for some rows: how often the clone was seen (once, few, many), or a class if it is expanded.

CDR3 length: 15
V gene: TRBV7-7
D gene: TRBD1
J gene: TRBJ2-2
clone size: NA
CDR3 protein: CASSWGQGNTGELFF
CDR3 DNA: TGTGCCAGCAGCTGGGGACAGGGAAACACCGGGGAGCTGTTTTTT

CDR3 length: 13
V gene: TRBV2
D gene: TRBD1
J gene: TRBJ2-1
clone size: few
CDR3 protein: CASRTDRDREQFF
CDR3 DNA: TGTGCCAGCAGGACCGACCGGGACAGGGAGCAGTTCTTC

CDR3 length: 11
V gene: TRBV7-9
D gene: NA
J gene: TRBJ1-2
clone size: NA
CDR3 protein: CASSFGWGYTF
CDR3 DNA: TGTGCCAGCAGCTTCGGTTGGGGCTACACCTTC

CDR3 length: 14
V gene: TRBV6-5
D gene: NA
J gene: TRBJ1-1
clone size: NA
CDR3 protein: CASRKGEMNTEAFF
CDR3 DNA: TGTGCCAGCAGAAAAGGGGAAATGAACACTGAAGCTTTCTTT

CDR3 length: 12
V gene: TRBV30
D gene: NA
J gene: TRBJ2-5
clone size: NA
CDR3 protein: CAWSIGGETQYF
CDR3 DNA: TGTGCCTGGAGTATTGGGGGGGAGACCCAGTACTTC

CDR3 length: 14
V gene: TRBV7-8
D gene: TRBD2
J gene: TRBJ2-7
clone size: once
CDR3 protein: CASRKGTTAGEQYF
CDR3 DNA: TGTGCCAGCAGGAAGGGGACTACGGCGGGCGAGCAGTACTTC

CDR3 length: 15
V gene: TRBV5-1
D gene: TRBD1
J gene: TRBJ2-2
clone size: NA
CDR3 protein: CASSAGGANTGELFF
CDR3 DNA: TGCGCCAGCAGCGCAGGGGGCGCGAACACCGGGGAGCTGTTTTTT

CDR3 length: 15
V gene: TRBV7-8
D gene: NA
J gene: TRBJ2-2
clone size: NA
CDR3 protein: CASSPLEMNTGELFF
CDR3 DNA: TGTGCCAGCAGCCCATTAGAGATGAACACCGGGGAGCTGTTTTTT

CDR3 length: 15
V gene: TRBV6-6
D gene: NA
J gene: TRBJ2-2
clone size: NA
CDR3 protein: CASAERGGRAGELFF
CDR3 DNA: TGTGCCAGCGCTGAAAGGGGCGGCCGAGCCGGGGAGCTGTTTTTT

CDR3 length: 14
V gene: TRBV18
D gene: TRBD1
J gene: TRBJ2-1
clone size: NA
CDR3 protein: CASSSGTGGDEQFF
CDR3 DNA: TGTGCCAGCTCGTCCGGGACAGGGGGAGATGAGCAGTTCTTC

CDR3 length: 16
V gene: TRBV10-1
D gene: NA
J gene: TRBJ1-5
clone size: NA
CDR3 protein: CASSPGGRESSQPQHF
CDR3 DNA: TGCGCCAGCAGCCCCGGGGGGCGCGAGTCCAGTCAGCCCCAGCATTTT

CDR3 length: 19
V gene: TRBV6-2/TRBV6-3
D gene: TRBD2
J gene: TRBJ2-1
clone size: once
CDR3 protein: CASSSNPISSGGANNEQFF
CDR3 DNA: TGTGCCAGCAGCTCGAACCCGATTTCAAGCGGGGGGGCCAACAATGAGCAGTTCTTC

CDR3 length: 13
V gene: TRBV6-1
D gene: TRBD2
J gene: TRBJ2-3
clone size: once
CDR3 protein: CASSEGEGDTQYF
CDR3 DNA: TGTGCCAGCAGTGAAGGGGAGGGAGATACGCAGTATTTT

CDR3 length: 11
V gene: TRBV20-1
D gene: NA
J gene: TRBJ1-1
clone size: NA
CDR3 protein: CSARKQTEAFF
CDR3 DNA: TGCAGTGCTAGGAAACAGACTGAAGCTTTCTTT

CDR3 length: 15
V gene: TRBV7-3
D gene: TRBD1
J gene: TRBJ1-2
clone size: few
CDR3 protein: CASSSSSTGGDGYTF
CDR3 DNA: TGTGCCAGCAGCTCTTCCTCGACAGGGGGTGATGGCTACACCTTC

CDR3 length: 16
V gene: TRBV5-4
D gene: TRBD2
J gene: TRBJ2-5
clone size: NA
CDR3 protein: CASSQPLAGGRETQYF
CDR3 DNA: TGTGCCAGCAGCCAACCGCTAGCGGGGGGGAGGGAGACCCAGTACTTC

CDR3 length: 11
V gene: TRBV19
D gene: NA
J gene: TRBJ1-1
clone size: NA
CDR3 protein: CASSQVVEAFF
CDR3 DNA: TGTGCCAGTAGTCAAGTAGTTGAAGCTTTCTTT

CDR3 length: 14
V gene: TRBV7-9
D gene: NA
J gene: TRBJ1-2
clone size: NA
CDR3 protein: CASSFSRDGYGYTF
CDR3 DNA: TGTGCCAGCAGCTTTTCCAGGGATGGCTATGGCTACACCTTC

CDR3 length: 14
V gene: TRBV29-1
D gene: NA
J gene: TRBJ1-1
clone size: NA
CDR3 protein: CSVAHLGPQGEAFF
CDR3 DNA: TGCAGCGTTGCGCACCTTGGGCCCCAGGGGGAAGCTTTCTTT

CDR3 length: 15
V gene: TRBV7-3
D gene: NA
J gene: TRBJ2-1
clone size: NA
CDR3 protein: CASSFGGPSYNEQFF
CDR3 DNA: TGTGCCAGCAGCTTCGGAGGGCCCTCCTACAATGAGCAGTTCTTC

CDR3 length: 16
V gene: TRBV13
D gene: TRBD2
J gene: TRBJ2-4
clone size: NA
CDR3 protein: CASSFLTSGAKNIQYF
CDR3 DNA: TGTGCCAGCAGCTTCCTGACTAGCGGAGCCAAAAACATTCAGTACTTC

CDR3 length: 14
V gene: TRBV6-2/TRBV6-3
D gene: NA
J gene: TRBJ2-3
clone size: NA
CDR3 protein: CASSWDMNTDTQYF
CDR3 DNA: TGTGCCAGCAGTTGGGACATGAACACAGATACGCAGTATTTT

CDR3 length: 16
V gene: TRBV21-1
D gene: NA
J gene: TRBJ2-1
clone size: NA
CDR3 protein: CASSKVKLADYNEQFF
CDR3 DNA: TGTGCCAGCAGCAAAGTGAAACTAGCGGACTACAATGAGCAGTTCTTC

CDR3 length: 18
V gene: TRBV7-2
D gene: TRBD2
J gene: TRBJ2-2
clone size: few
CDR3 protein: CASSLTSGGFANTGELFF
CDR3 DNA: TGTGCCAGCAGCTTAACTAGCGGGGGTTTCGCGAACACCGGGGAGCTGTTTTTT

CDR3 length: 14
V gene: TRBV28
D gene: TRBD1
J gene: TRBJ1-5
clone size: NA
CDR3 protein: CASSFYRGDQPQHF
CDR3 DNA: TGTGCCAGCAGTTTTTACAGGGGGGATCAGCCCCAGCATTTT

CDR3 length: 17
V gene: TRBV6-1
D gene: NA
J gene: TRBJ1-1
clone size: NA
CDR3 protein: CASSDPKRGGRVAEAFF
CDR3 DNA: TGTGCCAGCAGTGACCCAAAGCGGGGGGGTAGGGTGGCTGAAGCTTTCTTT

CDR3 length: 16
V gene: TRBV29-1
D gene: NA
J gene: TRBJ2-6
clone size: NA
CDR3 protein: CSVGGPAGVGANVLTF
CDR3 DNA: TGCAGCGTCGGGGGACCCGCCGGGGTAGGGGCCAACGTCCTGACTTTC

CDR3 length: 17
V gene: TRBV3-1/TRBV3-2
D gene: TRBD2
J gene: TRBJ2-2
clone size: NA
CDR3 protein: CASSRAVAGGHTGELFF
CDR3 DNA: TGTGCCAGCAGCCGAGCGGTAGCGGGAGGTCACACCGGGGAGCTGTTTTTT

CDR3 length: 14
V gene: TRBV7-6
D gene: NA
J gene: TRBJ1-2
clone size: NA
CDR3 protein: CASSLEQGNYGYTF
CDR3 DNA: TGTGCCAGCAGCTTAGAACAGGGAAACTATGGCTACACCTTC

CDR3 length: 15
V gene: TRBV2
D gene: NA
J gene: TRBJ1-4
clone size: NA
CDR3 protein: CASSEIGQFNEKLFF
CDR3 DNA: TGTGCCAGCAGTGAAATCGGACAGTTTAATGAAAAACTGTTTTTT

CDR3 length: 16
V gene: TRBV2
D gene: TRBD2
J gene: TRBJ2-1
clone size: NA
CDR3 protein: CASSLSGTTSYNEQFF
CDR3 DNA: TGTGCCAGCAGCCTCTCCGGGACTACCTCCTACAATGAGCAGTTCTTC

CDR3 length: 13
V gene: TRBV6-5
D gene: TRBD1
J gene: TRBJ2-7
clone size: NA
CDR3 protein: CASTRQGVGEQYF
CDR3 DNA: TGTGCCAGCACCCGACAGGGAGTGGGCGAGCAGTACTTC

CDR3 length: 13
V gene: TRBV3-1/TRBV3-2
D gene: NA
J gene: TRBJ1-4
clone size: NA
CDR3 protein: CASSLQGVEKLFF
CDR3 DNA: TGTGCCAGCAGCTTACAGGGTGTTGAAAAACTGTTTTTT

CDR3 length: 14
V gene: TRBV12-2
D gene: NA
J gene: TRBJ2-3
clone size: NA
CDR3 protein: CASRSSGREVSQYF
CDR3 DNA: TGTGCAAGTCGTTCAAGCGGGAGGGAGGTTTCACAGTATTTT

CDR3 length: 16
V gene: TRBV5-1
D gene: NA
J gene: TRBJ2-7
clone size: once
CDR3 protein: CASSLAGGTITYEQYF
CDR3 DNA: TGCGCCAGCAGCTTGGCAGGGGGGACCATTACCTACGAGCAGTACTTC

CDR3 length: 14
V gene: TRBV7-6
D gene: TRBD2
J gene: TRBJ2-3
clone size: few
CDR3 protein: CASSFGLAGDTQYF
CDR3 DNA: TGTGCCAGCAGCTTTGGACTAGCTGGTGATACGCAGTATTTT

CDR3 length: 13
V gene: TRBV18
D gene: NA
J gene: TRBJ1-1
clone size: NA
CDR3 protein: CASSAGQNTEAFF
CDR3 DNA: TGTGCCAGCTCAGCAGGACAGAACACTGAAGCTTTCTTT

CDR3 length: 13
V gene: TRBV5-1
D gene: NA
J gene: TRBJ1-2
clone size: NA
CDR3 protein: CASSLGGDNGYTF
CDR3 DNA: TGCGCCAGCAGCTTAGGGGGGGATAATGGCTACACCTTC

CDR3 length: 15
V gene: TRBV19
D gene: NA
J gene: TRBJ2-7
clone size: few
CDR3 protein: CASSPTTGHLFEQYF
CDR3 DNA: TGTGCCAGTAGTCCCACGACGGGACATCTTTTCGAGCAGTACTTC

CDR3 length: 13
V gene: TRBV27
D gene: NA
J gene: TRBJ2-7
clone size: NA
CDR3 protein: CASSLVNDRPQYF
CDR3 DNA: TGTGCCAGCAGTTTGGTAAACGACAGACCGCAGTACTTC

CDR3 length: 14
V gene: TRBV5-1
D gene: TRBD2
J gene: TRBJ2-7
clone size: NA
CDR3 protein: CASSPGLESYEQYF
CDR3 DNA: TGCGCCAGCAGCCCGGGACTAGAAAGTTACGAGCAGTACTTC

CDR3 length: 13
V gene: TRBV4-3
D gene: NA
J gene: TRBJ1-1
clone size: NA
CDR3 protein: CASQYQKNTEAFF
CDR3 DNA: TGCGCCTCACAATATCAGAAGAACACTGAAGCTTTCTTT

CDR3 length: 12
V gene: TRBV7-2
D gene: NA
J gene: TRBJ2-5
clone size: NA
CDR3 protein: CASSPGSPPQYF
CDR3 DNA: TGTGCCAGCAGTCCCGGTAGCCCCCCCCAGTACTTC

CDR3 length: 12
V gene: TRBV2
D gene: NA
J gene: TRBJ1-5
clone size: NA
CDR3 protein: CASNRQVGAQHF
CDR3 DNA: TGTGCCAGCAATCGACAGGTGGGGGCCCAGCATTTT

CDR3 length: 13
V gene: TRBV3-1/TRBV3-2
D gene: NA
J gene: TRBJ1-6
clone size: NA
CDR3 protein: CASSGSGVSPLHF
CDR3 DNA: TGTGCCAGCAGCGGCTCGGGAGTTTCACCCCTCCACTTT

CDR3 length: 16
V gene: TRBV27
D gene: TRBD2
J gene: TRBJ2-5
clone size: NA
CDR3 protein: CASSFRLAGGFETQYF
CDR3 DNA: TGTGCCAGCAGTTTTCGACTAGCGGGGGGATTTGAGACCCAGTACTTC

CDR3 length: 14
V gene: TRBV4-3
D gene: NA
J gene: TRBJ2-5
clone size: NA
CDR3 protein: CASSQGGSGETQYF
CDR3 DNA: TGCGCCAGCAGCCAAGGTGGGAGTGGGGAGACCCAGTACTTC

CDR3 length: 13
V gene: TRBV24-1
D gene: NA
J gene: TRBJ2-2
clone size: NA
CDR3 protein: CATRITLDGELFF
CDR3 DNA: TGTGCCACCAGGATCACCTTAGACGGGGAGCTGTTTTTT